Each of the 21 T cell receptor beta chains below was sequenced from the same sample in a study of cytomegalovirus exposure and HLA in healthy donors. With 60 Vbeta and 13 Jbeta primers, the PCR was carried out. The data were produced by immunoSEQ multiplex PCR, yet TCRdb's version contains in-frame clones alone and is incomplete. The sample includes around 170,000 clones, 79% of them seen just once. The sample was PBMCs. The receptors were sampled from a woman aged 40-49 years in good health and CMV-seronegative.

This clone was found once. Distinct nucleotide sequences in the sample also encode this CDR3. The V call is TRBV5-1, the J call TRBJ1-3; D call uncertain. The CDR3 contains 16 residues. From germline, CDR1 is SGHRS and CDR2 YFSETQ. The V gene lost 0 bases and the J gene lost 0 bases, with 10 bases spanning the gap. CDR3 residues: CASSLGRSVSGNTIYF. CDR3 nucleotide sequence: TGCGCCAGCAGCTTGGGGAGGTCCGTCTCTGGAAACACCATATATTTT.

The gene calls are TRBV7-2 and TRBJ1-2; D remains unclear. This CDR3 comprises 17 residues. CDR1 and CDR2 (germline): SGHTA, FQGNSA. Trimming took off 1 base at V and 5 bases at J, with 20 bases between the two ends. This CDR3 is CASSLDSGILTGYGYTF. The CDR3 DNA reads as TGTGCCAGCAGCTTAGACTCTGGTATTCTCACGGGGTATGGCTACACCTTC.

The V call is TRBV19, the J call TRBJ2-1, with D unresolved. Trimming left V 6 bases short and J 10 bases short, with 16 bases between. CDR3 length: 13 residues. From germline, CDR1 is LNHDA and CDR2 SQIVND (reference sequence). CDR3 residues: CASSLVRDMEQFF. CDR3 in DNA: TGTGCCAGTAGCTTGGTCCGCGATATGGAGCAGTTCTTC.

This chain uses TRBV13 with TRBJ1-4; a possible D gene is TRBD1 (5 bases). The V gene's germline CDR1 is PRHDT and CDR2 FYEKMQ (reference sequence). This CDR3 spans 13 amino acids. V was cut by 3 bases and J by 14 bases, with 16 bases left in between. The CDR3 spells CASSLRQGQPLFF. The CDR3 DNA follows: TGTGCCAGCAGCTTGCGGCAGGGCCAGCCCCTGTTTTTT.

The rearrangement joins TRBV9 to TRBJ2-1; TRBD2 aligns across 8 bases. V was clipped by 4 bases and J by 0 bases; unmatched bases: 3. Germline V gene data show CDR1 as SGDLS and CDR2 as YYNGEE. The CDR3 is 15 amino acids. CDR3 sequence reads: CASSTGTSSYNEQFF. The CDR3 region has the DNA TGTGCCAGCAGCACCGGGACTAGCTCCTACAATGAGCAGTTCTTC.

The chain is built from TRBV7-9 and TRBJ2-1, with 11 bases lining up with TRBD1. CDR3 length equals 16 residues. J was trimmed by 8 bases and V by 5 bases; bases with no gene match: 11. Germline CDR1 is SEHNR and CDR2 is FQNEAQ (reference sequence). CDR3 loop: CASSRTRDRGSDEQFF. For the CDR3, the DNA is TGTGCCAGCAGCCGTACCCGGGACAGGGGGAGCGATGAGCAGTTCTTC.

The V gene is TRBV5-1, the J gene TRBJ1-5, with 9 positions matching TRBD1. Germline V CDR1 and CDR2: SGHRS, YFSETQ. V shed 4 bases, J shed 6 bases, and the junction held 5 bases outside the gene matches. This CDR3 is built from 14 residues. CDR3 coding DNA: TGCGCCAGCAGCCCTAGACAGGGGGGTCAGCCCCAGCATTTT. Translating gives CASSPRQGGQPQHF.

The rearrangement uses TRBV6-6 and TRBJ1-2; the D is unclear. V lost 2 bases and J lost 0, with 10 bases in between. The CDR3 consists of 15 residues. The germline V gene encodes CDR1 MNHNY and CDR2 SVGAGI (reference sequence). CDR3 residues: CASSYIQKSNYGYTF. DNA of the CDR3: TGTGCCAGCAGTTACATACAGAAATCTAACTATGGCTACACCTTC.

This chain links TRBV4-1 with TRBJ2-4; 8 bases line up with TRBD1. This CDR3 has 16 amino acids. Germline V gene data show CDR1 as MGHRA and CDR2 as YSYEKL. V was pared by 3 bases and J by 1 base, with 5 bases of the junction left unmatched. CDR3: CASSQDRVSAKNIQYF. The CDR3 DNA is TGCGCCAGCAGCCAGGACAGGGTTAGTGCCAAAAACATTCAGTACTTC.

The V gene is TRBV2, the J gene TRBJ2-3; TRBD2 is a possible D gene (6 bases). The CDR3 is 14 amino acids. Trimming removed 5 bases from V and 2 bases from J, with 11 bases in between. Germline V CDR1 and CDR2: SNHLY, FYNNEI. This CDR3 reads CASSPGLSTDTQYF. In DNA form, the CDR3 reads TGTGCCAGCAGTCCGGGACTTTCCACAGATACGCAGTATTTT.

The chain uses TRBV9 and TRBJ1-1; weak D call: TRBD1 (5 bases). The CDR3 is 16 residues long. The germline CDR1 and CDR2 sequences are SGDLS and YYNGEE. V was clipped by 4 bases and J by 4 bases, with 20 bases between them. DNA of the CDR3: TGTGCCAGCAGCCCCCAAGTCGGGGGGATTGGCACTGAAGCTTTCTTT. Amino acids: CASSPQVGGIGTEAFF.

This clone was seen once. The germline gene is not matched at one end of the junction; a read error may be the cause. The chain has TRBV7-7 and TRBJ2-7; TRBD1 is a possible D gene (6 bases). This CDR3 comprises 13 residues. Germline V gives CDR1 SSHAT, CDR2 FNYEAQ (reference sequence). CDR3 DNA: TGTGCTAGCAGCGAAGGGGGCTCCTACGAGCAGTACTTC. Protein product: CASSEGGSYEQYF.

The chain uses TRBV5-4 and TRBJ2-3, with TRBD1 as a possible D gene (5 bases). V lost 2 bases to trimming and J lost 1 base, with 11 bases between them. The germline gives CDR1 SGHNT, CDR2 YYREEE (reference sequence). This CDR3 is built from 15 residues. The chain's CDR3 is CASSFIQVGTDTQYF. For the CDR3, the DNA is TGTGCCAGCAGCTTTATACAGGTTGGCACAGATACGCAGTATTTT.

The V and J genes are TRBV2 and TRBJ1-1; TRBD1 is a possible D gene (6 bases). Trimming left V 5 bases short and J 8 bases short, with 12 bases between. Germline CDR1 is SNHLY and CDR2 is FYNNEI. The CDR3 extends over 12 amino acids. CDR3 sequence: CASSRTACEAFF. The CDR3 DNA sequence: TGTGCCAGCAGTCGGACAGCGTGCGAAGCTTTCTTT.

This clone occurred a few times. The chain employs TRBV9 and TRBJ2-1, with 9 bases that match TRBD2. V shed 4 bases, J shed 0 bases, and the junction held 5 bases outside the gene matches. This CDR3 is 16 amino acids long. Germline lookup yields CDR1 SGDLS and CDR2 YYNGEE. The CDR3 spells CASSLRAGGSYNEQFF. As DNA, the CDR3 is TGTGCCAGCAGCCTCCGAGCGGGGGGCTCCTACAATGAGCAGTTCTTC.

This clone was counted between two and nine times. The V and J genes are TRBV6-6 and TRBJ2-3; 7 bases fit TRBD2. The trim removed 5 bases at V and 1 base at J, leaving 9 bases unmatched. The CDR3 contains 16 residues. Per germline, CDR1 MNHNY and CDR2 SVGAGI (reference sequence). CDR3 sequence reads: CASSGSASGRTDTQYF. DNA of the CDR3: TGTGCCAGCAGTGGGTCGGCTAGCGGACGCACAGATACGCAGTATTTT.

The chain employs TRBV5-1 and TRBJ2-7; weak D call: TRBD1 (6 bases). With 9 bases removed from V and 4 bases from J, the gap between germline ends came to 17 bases. This CDR3 is 13 amino acids long. Germline loops: CDR1 SGHRS, CDR2 YFSETQ. CDR3 sequence reads: CATRQAPGYEQYF. As DNA, the CDR3 is TGCGCCACCCGACAGGCCCCGGGGTACGAGCAGTACTTC.

V is TRBV6-5 and J is TRBJ1-5, with D tentatively TRBD1 (5 bases). Trimming stripped 0 bases from V and 3 bases from J, with 9 bases between. Looked up from germline, CDR1 is MNHEY and CDR2 is SVGAGI. The CDR3 extends over 15 amino acids. The CDR3 sequence is CASSYSKTDNQPQHF. Written as DNA, the CDR3 is TGTGCCAGCAGTTACTCGAAGACAGACAATCAGCCCCAGCATTTT.

The rearrangement uses TRBV9 and TRBJ1-2, with D perhaps matching TRBD1 (6 bases). The CDR3 consists of 14 residues. V lost 0 bases and J lost 8, with 14 bases in between. Germline-derived CDR1 and CDR2 are SGDLS and YYNGEE. DNA for the CDR3: TGTGCCAGCAGCGTAGTCCAGGGGATGGAGGGCTACACCTTC. Protein product: CASSVVQGMEGYTF.

J is TRBJ1-2 and V is TRBV6-5; weak D call: TRBD1 (5 bases). V was clipped by 2 bases and J by 7 bases, with 11 bases between them. Looked up from germline, CDR1 is MNHEY and CDR2 is SVGAGI. The CDR3 is 13 residues long. The CDR3 coding sequence is TGTGCCAGCAGTTACATCAGGGACTCTGGCTACACCTTC. Amino acid sequence: CASSYIRDSGYTF.

The chain couples TRBV30 to TRBJ1-6; TRBD1 is a possible D gene (5 bases). V was shortened by 1 base and J by 14 bases, with 15 bases between the two germline ends. Germline V gene data show CDR1 as GTSNPN and CDR2 as SVGIG (reference sequence). This CDR3 comprises 13 residues. In DNA form, the CDR3 reads TGTGCCTGGAGTGAGGGGAAAAAGTGTTCCCTCCACTTT. It yields the protein CAWSEGKKCSLHF.